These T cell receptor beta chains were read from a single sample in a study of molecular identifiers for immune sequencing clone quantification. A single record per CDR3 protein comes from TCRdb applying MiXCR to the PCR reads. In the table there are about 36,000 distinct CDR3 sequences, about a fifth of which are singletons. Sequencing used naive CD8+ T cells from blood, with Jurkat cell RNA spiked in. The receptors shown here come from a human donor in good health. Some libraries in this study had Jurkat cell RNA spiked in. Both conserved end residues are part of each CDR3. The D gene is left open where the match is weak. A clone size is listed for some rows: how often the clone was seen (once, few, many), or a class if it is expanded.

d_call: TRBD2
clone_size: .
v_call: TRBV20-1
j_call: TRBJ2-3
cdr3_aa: CSASGGTSQEADTQYF
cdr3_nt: TGCAGTGCTAGCGGAGGGACTAGCCAAGAGGCAGATACGCAGTATTTT

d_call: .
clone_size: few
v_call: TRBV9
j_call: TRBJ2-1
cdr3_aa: CASGGSSYNEQFF
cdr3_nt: TGTGCCAGCGGGGGGAGCTCCTACAATGAGCAGTTCTTC

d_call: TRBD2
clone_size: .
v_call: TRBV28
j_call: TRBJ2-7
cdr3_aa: CASSLPGKYSGGIYEQYF
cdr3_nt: TGTGCCAGCAGTTTACCAGGAAAATATAGCGGGGGAATTTACGAGCAGTACTTC

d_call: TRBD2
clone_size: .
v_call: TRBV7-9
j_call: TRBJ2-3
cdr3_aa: CASSPLAGGFTDTQYF
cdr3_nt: TGTGCCAGCAGCCCACTAGCGGGAGGGTTTACAGATACGCAGTATTTT

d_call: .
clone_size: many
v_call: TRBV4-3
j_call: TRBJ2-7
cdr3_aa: CASSQDLGVGHTYEQYF
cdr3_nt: TGCGCCAGCAGCCAAGATCTTGGAGTCGGACATACTTACGAGCAGTACTTC

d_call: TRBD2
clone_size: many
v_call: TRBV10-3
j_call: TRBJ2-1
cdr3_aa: CAISESDGREYNEQFF
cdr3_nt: TGTGCCATCAGTGAGTCGGACGGGAGGGAGTACAATGAGCAGTTCTTC

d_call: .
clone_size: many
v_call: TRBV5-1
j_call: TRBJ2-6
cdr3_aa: CASSLVPRDSGANVLTF
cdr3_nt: TGCGCCAGCAGCTTGGTACCCCGGGACTCTGGGGCCAACGTCCTGACTTTC

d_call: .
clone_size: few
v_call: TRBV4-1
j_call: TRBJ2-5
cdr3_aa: CASSPGRYQETQYF
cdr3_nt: TGCGCCAGCAGCCCGGGACGGTATCAAGAGACCCAGTACTTC

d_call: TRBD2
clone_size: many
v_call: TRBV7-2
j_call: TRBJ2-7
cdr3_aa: CASSLREPEQYF
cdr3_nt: TGTGCCAGCAGCTTGCGGGAGCCCGAGCAGTACTTC

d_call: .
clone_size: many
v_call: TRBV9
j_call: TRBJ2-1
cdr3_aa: CASSGDPRGPGQFF
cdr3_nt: TGTGCCAGCAGCGGAGACCCCCGGGGCCCTGGGCAGTTCTTC

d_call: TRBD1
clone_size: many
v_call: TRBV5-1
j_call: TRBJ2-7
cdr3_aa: CASSPHRGEAYEQYF
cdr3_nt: TGCGCCAGCAGCCCACACAGGGGAGAGGCCTACGAGCAGTACTTC

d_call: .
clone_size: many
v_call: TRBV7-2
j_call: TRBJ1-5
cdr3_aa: CASSFGGRNQPQHF
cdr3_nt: TGTGCCAGCAGCTTTGGGGGCCGCAATCAGCCCCAGCATTTT

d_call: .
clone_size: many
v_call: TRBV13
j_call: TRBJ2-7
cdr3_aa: CASSLGQISSYEQYF
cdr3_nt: TGTGCCAGCAGCTTAGGGCAGATTAGCTCCTACGAGCAGTACTTC

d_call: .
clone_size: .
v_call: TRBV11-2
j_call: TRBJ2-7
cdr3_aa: CASSLGGGGSYEQYF
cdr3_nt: TGTGCCAGCAGCTTAGGAGGGGGTGGCTCCTACGAGCAGTACTTC

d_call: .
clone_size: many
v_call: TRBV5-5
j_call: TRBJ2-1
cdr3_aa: CASSLLEGPYNEQFF
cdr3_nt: TGTGCCAGCAGCTTGCTTGAGGGACCCTACAATGAGCAGTTCTTC

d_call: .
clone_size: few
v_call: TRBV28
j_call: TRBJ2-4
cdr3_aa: CASSFRGLAKNIQYF
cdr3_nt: TGTGCCAGCAGTTTCAGGGGCTTAGCCAAAAACATTCAGTACTTC

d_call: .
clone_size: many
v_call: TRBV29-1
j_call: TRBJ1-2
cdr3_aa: CSVEVSGYYGYTF
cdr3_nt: TGCAGCGTTGAAGTTTCCGGATACTATGGCTACACCTTC

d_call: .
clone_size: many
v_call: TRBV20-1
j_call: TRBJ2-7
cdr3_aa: CSARVMRHNEQYF
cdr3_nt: TGCAGTGCTAGAGTTATGCGACACAACGAGCAGTACTTC

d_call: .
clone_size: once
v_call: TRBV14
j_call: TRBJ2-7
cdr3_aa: CASSQDLGRSYVQYF
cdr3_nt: TGTGCCAGCAGCCAAGATTTGGGCCGATCCTACGTGCAGTACTTC

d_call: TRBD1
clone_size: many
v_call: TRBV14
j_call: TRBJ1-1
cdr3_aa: CASSQLGTAEAFF
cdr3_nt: TGTGCCAGCAGCCAACTTGGGACAGCTGAAGCTTTCTTT

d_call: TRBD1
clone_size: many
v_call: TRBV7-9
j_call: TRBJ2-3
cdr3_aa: CASSLVRGQDTQYF
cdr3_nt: TGTGCCAGCAGCTTAGTCAGGGGGCAAGATACGCAGTATTTT

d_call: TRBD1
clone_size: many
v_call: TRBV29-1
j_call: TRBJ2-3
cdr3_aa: CSVDREVTDTQYF
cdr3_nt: TGCAGCGTGGACAGGGAGGTTACAGATACGCAGTATTTT

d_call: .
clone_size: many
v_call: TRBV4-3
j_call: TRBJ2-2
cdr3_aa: CASSQRHTLDLSLAGELFF
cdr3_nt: TGCGCCAGCAGCCAACGCCATACCCTGGACCTTTCTTTGGCCGGGGAGCTGTTTTTT

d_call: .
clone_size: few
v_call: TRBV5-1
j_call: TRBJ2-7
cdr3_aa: CASSPFGGNSYEQYF
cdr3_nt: TGCGCCAGCAGCCCCTTTGGTGGGAACTCCTACGAGCAGTACTTC

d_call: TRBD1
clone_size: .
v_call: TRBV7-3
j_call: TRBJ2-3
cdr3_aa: CASSSTGGDTQYF
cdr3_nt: TGTGCCAGCAGCAGCACAGGGGGAGATACGCAGTATTTT

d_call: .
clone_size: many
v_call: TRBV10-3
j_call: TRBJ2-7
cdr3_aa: CAISDRVGEQYF
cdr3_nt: TGTGCCATCAGTGACAGGGTAGGCGAGCAGTACTTC

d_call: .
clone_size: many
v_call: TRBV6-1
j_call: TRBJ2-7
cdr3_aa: CASSAPTGNSGYEQYF
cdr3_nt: TGTGCCAGCAGTGCCCCCACGGGTAATAGCGGCTACGAGCAGTACTTC

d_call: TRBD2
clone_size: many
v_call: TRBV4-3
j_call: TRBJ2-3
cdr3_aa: CASSQGTSGISSTDTQYF
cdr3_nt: TGCGCCAGCAGCCAAGGGACTAGCGGGATCTCTAGCACAGATACGCAGTATTTT

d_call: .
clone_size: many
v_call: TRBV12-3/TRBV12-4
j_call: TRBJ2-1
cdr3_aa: CASSYDRDEQFF
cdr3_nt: TGTGCCAGCAGTTACGATCGGGATGAGCAGTTCTTC

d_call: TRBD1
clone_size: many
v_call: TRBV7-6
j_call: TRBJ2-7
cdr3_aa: CASSRGQGTYEQYF
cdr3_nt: TGTGCCAGCAGCCGTGGACAGGGTACCTACGAGCAGTACTTC

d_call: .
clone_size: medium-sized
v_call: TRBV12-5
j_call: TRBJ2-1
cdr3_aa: CASSSYNEQFF
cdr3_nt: TGTGCTTCCTCCTCCTACAATGAGCAGTTCTTC

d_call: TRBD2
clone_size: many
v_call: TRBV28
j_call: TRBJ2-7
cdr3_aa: CASTLTSSEQYF
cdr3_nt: TGTGCCAGCACCCTGACTAGCTCCGAGCAGTACTTC

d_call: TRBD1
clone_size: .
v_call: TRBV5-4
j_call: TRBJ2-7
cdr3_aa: CASSWTGDDEQYF
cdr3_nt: TGTGCCAGCAGCTGGACAGGGGACGACGAGCAGTACTTC

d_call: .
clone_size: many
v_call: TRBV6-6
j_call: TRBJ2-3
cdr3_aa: CASSIAADTQYF
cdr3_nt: TGTGCCAGCAGTATAGCGGCAGATACGCAGTATTTT